Listed here are 20 T cell receptor beta chains from one sample, sequenced in a study of cytomegalovirus exposure and HLA in healthy donors. Measured with immunoSEQ multiplex PCR; TCRdb has only the in-frame clones, and not every one. The sample holds fewer than 200,000 clones, about 90% seen once. Sequencing was done on a sample of PBMCs. These receptors came from a woman younger than 35 in good health and CMV-seropositive.

This chain links TRBV6-6 with TRBJ2-7; 7 bases agree with TRBD1. Germline CDR1 is MNHNY and CDR2 is SVGAGI (reference sequence). The CDR3 is made up of 15 amino acids. Losses at the gene ends were 4 bases for V and 1 base for J; bases not matched to a gene: 7. CDR3 protein: CASSSGPGQSYEQYF. The CDR3 DNA follows: TGTGCCAGCAGTTCCGGGCCGGGACAGTCCTACGAGCAGTACTTC.

This chain connects TRBV11-3 to TRBJ2-1; D might be TRBD2 (6 bases). Germline V gene lookup returns CDR1 SGHNT and CDR2 YENEEA. This CDR3 region has 15 residues. The V and J ends lost 0 bases and 3 bases respectively, with 9 bases between them. CDR3 loop: CASSLEAGGYNEQFF. In nucleotides, the CDR3 is TGTGCCAGCAGCTTAGAAGCGGGCGGCTACAATGAGCAGTTCTTC.

Only a few counts were recorded for this clone. This sequence joins TRBV6-5 and TRBJ1-2; D call uncertain. The CDR3 covers 13 residues. Germline CDR1 and CDR2: MNHEY and SVGAGI. V gave up 5 bases and J gave up 5 bases, with 12 bases separating them. CDR3 loop: CASSRGLRYGYTF. The CDR3, as DNA: TGTGCCAGCAGTCGAGGGCTCCGGTATGGCTACACCTTC.

This clone appeared a single time. The gene calls are TRBV29-1 and TRBJ1-1; D not certain. The CDR3 sequence is 13 residues long. Germline values: CDR1 SQVTM, CDR2 ANQGSEA. V was cut by 7 bases and J by 1 base, with 13 bases left in between. CDR3 nucleotide sequence: TGCAGCGCAATGAGCGGCGGGAACACTGAAGCTTTCTTT. This translates into CSAMSGGNTEAFF. Together with reference TRBV29-1 and TRBJ1-1, the CDR3 gives the full variable domain: SAVISQKPSRDICQRGTSLTIQCQVDSQVTMMFWYRQQPGQSLTLIATANQGSEATYESGFVIDKFPISRPNLTFSTLTVSNMSPEDSSIYLCSAMSGGNTEAFFGQGTRLTVV.

The CDR3 reads CASSSAGTGNTIYF. CDR3 coding DNA: TGTGCCAGCAGCTCCGCAGGGACTGGAAACACCATATATTTT. The chain has TRBV6-5 and TRBJ1-3; D is possibly TRBD1 (5 bases). Germline V gene sequence: CDR1 MNHEY, CDR2 SVGAGI. Trimming pared 6 bases from V and 2 bases from J, leaving 11 bases between. The CDR3 contains 14 residues.

The count of this clone is one. This chain uses TRBV18 with TRBJ2-5; D is possibly TRBD2 (6 bases). The CDR3 totals 15 residues. Germline V CDR1 and CDR2: KGHSH, LQKENI. V lost 3 bases and J lost 5, with 16 bases in between. CDR3 nucleotides: TGTGCCAGCTCACCTCTTCCACGGGGGACGGAGACCCAGTACTTC. The encoded protein is CASSPLPRGTETQYF.

This rearrangement joins TRBV9 to TRBJ1-1; tentatively, D is TRBD1 (5 bases). The V gene lost 2 bases and the J gene lost 1 base, with 9 bases spanning the gap. The germline CDR1 and CDR2 sequences are SGDLS and YYNGEE. The CDR3 extends over 14 amino acids. Here the CDR3 DNA reads TGTGCCAGCAGCGTCGACGACAGGAACACTGAAGCTTTCTTT. Amino acid sequence: CASSVDDRNTEAFF.

The chain couples TRBV4-3 to TRBJ2-1; 9 bases are a match to TRBD2. The CDR3 sequence is 14 residues long. V lost 9 bases and J lost 6; bases outside the gene matches: 9. The germline gives CDR1 LGHNA, CDR2 YSLEER. The CDR3 DNA reads as TGCGCCAGTGGGCGGGGGGGGTTCTCCAATGAGCAGTTCTTC. The encoded protein is CASGRGGFSNEQFF.

The rearrangement links TRBV18 to TRBJ2-5; 11 positions match TRBD2. The CDR3 has 17 amino acids. CDR1 is KGHSH and CDR2 is LQKENI in the germline V gene. The J segment lost 2 bases and the V segment lost 3 bases, leaving 8 bases of the junction unmatched. The CDR3 here is CASSPLPGTSGQETQYF. DNA for the CDR3: TGTGCCAGCTCACCTCTACCCGGGACTAGCGGTCAAGAGACCCAGTACTTC.

Remarks on this clone: A junction end diverges from the germline sequence, so it may reflect a read error. The chain links TRBV23-1 to TRBJ1-2, with 7 bases identical to TRBD1. TRBV23-1 is filed as an ORF, its function uncertain. This CDR3 has 14 amino acids. The CDR3 nucleotides are TGCGCCAGCAGTCAATCATCGGGTCCGGGACAGATTCTCTTC. It is translated as CASSQSSGPGQILF.

This chain connects TRBV6-5 to TRBJ1-2, with D perhaps matching TRBD1 (6 bases). Germline V lookup: CDR1 MNHEY, CDR2 SVGAGI. The CDR3 is made up of 14 amino acids. Trimming took off 2 bases at V and 4 bases at J, with 11 bases between the two ends. The DNA for the CDR3 is TGTGCCAGCAGTTACCTCGGACAGCCCTATGGCTACACCTTC. Amino acid sequence: CASSYLGQPYGYTF.

This chain uses TRBV5-4 with TRBJ1-1, with 8 bases fitting TRBD1. The CDR3 sequence is 15 residues long. Trimming took 4 bases from V and 4 from J; bases not matched to a gene: 9. The V gene's germline CDR1 is SGHNT and CDR2 YYREEE (reference sequence). The CDR3 is CASSLKQGAFTEAFF. The CDR3 DNA follows: TGTGCCAGCAGCCTTAAGCAGGGGGCCTTCACTGAAGCTTTCTTT.

J is TRBJ2-7 and V is TRBV6-5; 7 bases are a match to TRBD2. This CDR3 is built from 14 residues. CDR1 is MNHEY, CDR2 SVGAGI, per germline. The V gene end was trimmed by 2 bases and the J gene end by 3 bases; junction bases not matched to a gene: 4. CDR3 sequence: CASSYQRESYEQYF. DNA for the CDR3: TGTGCCAGCAGTTACCAGCGGGAAAGCTACGAGCAGTACTTC.

The chain links TRBV28 to TRBJ2-3, with D tentatively TRBD2 (6 bases). V was pared by 6 bases and J by 9 bases, with 19 bases between. This CDR3 spans 14 amino acids. Germline values: CDR1 MDHEN, CDR2 SYDVKM. CDR3 sequence reads: CASRPRGAGLTQYF. CDR3 nucleotide sequence: TGTGCCAGCAGGCCCCGGGGTGCGGGGTTGACGCAGTATTTT.

The chain couples TRBV2 to TRBJ1-1; D unresolved. V was trimmed by 7 bases and J by 3 bases, leaving 9 bases between them. Germline CDR1 and CDR2: SNHLY and FYNNEI. The CDR3 contains 12 residues. CDR3 region: CASKTADTEAFF. The DNA of the CDR3 is TGTGCCAGCAAGACGGCGGACACTGAAGCTTTCTTT.

The chain is built from TRBV7-2 and TRBJ2-4; D is perhaps TRBD2 (6 bases). The ends were cut back, 3 bases at V and 8 bases at J, with 14 bases in the middle. Germline V gene sequence: CDR1 SGHTA, CDR2 FQGNSA. CDR3 size: 14 residues. CDR3 residues: CASSLRWGEDIQYF. CDR3 DNA: TGTGCCAGCAGCTTGAGATGGGGGGAGGACATTCAGTACTTC.

The rearrangement links TRBV9 to TRBJ2-5; D might be TRBD1 (6 bases). CDR3 size: 14 residues. CDR1 and CDR2 from the germline V gene are SGDLS and YYNGEE. V lost 0 bases and J lost 5, with 11 bases in between. The CDR3 DNA is TGTGCCAGCAGCGTAGCAGGGGCGATGGAGACCCAGTACTTC. It codes for CASSVAGAMETQYF.

This sequence joins TRBV7-2 and TRBJ2-1; 10 bases align to TRBD2. The CDR3 sequence is 14 residues long. The germline gives CDR1 SGHTA, CDR2 FQGNSA. J was trimmed by 6 bases and V by 3 bases; bases with no gene match: 2. In DNA form, the CDR3 reads TGTGCCAGCAGCTTGAGCGGGAGGGGCAATGAGCAGTTCTTC. This sequence encodes CASSLSGRGNEQFF.

The rearrangement links TRBV10-3 to TRBJ2-7, with D perhaps matching TRBD1 (6 bases). Looked up from germline, CDR1 is ENHRY and CDR2 is SYGVKD. The length of the CDR3 is 15 residues. The V and J ends lost 2 bases and 6 bases respectively, with 17 bases between them. CDR3 amino acids: CAISEGDLQGSEQYF. CDR3 DNA: TGTGCCATCAGTGAGGGTGATCTCCAGGGGAGCGAGCAGTACTTC.

This chain links TRBV2 with TRBJ2-2; 9 bases match TRBD2. This CDR3 is built from 15 residues. V trimming: 6 bases; J trimming: 2 bases; junction bases outside the gene matches: 4. The germline V gene has CDR1 SNHLY and CDR2 FYNNEI. The CDR3 sequence is CASRRGLANTGELFF. For the CDR3, the DNA is TGTGCCAGCAGGAGGGGACTAGCAAACACCGGGGAGCTGTTTTTT.